These T cell receptor beta chains were read from a single sample in a study of blood T cell repertoires in COVID-19. TCRdb keeps only in-frame clones here, not all; method: immunoSEQ multiplex PCR. The table includes roughly 250,000 clones, about 90% detected once. The source material was peripheral blood. The origin of the receptors is a woman aged 25 to 45 with COVID-19, enrolled during active disease. CDR3s include the opening cysteine and the closing phenylalanine or tryptophan. D genes are given only for firm matches.

d_call: TRBD1
v_call: TRBV9
cdr3_aa: CASSPRGREETQYF

d_call: TRBD2
v_call: TRBV12-3/TRBV12-4
cdr3_aa: CASSLDPRTSAYF

d_call: NA
v_call: TRBV4-1
cdr3_aa: CASSQDRRNSPLHF

d_call: TRBD2
v_call: TRBV20-1
cdr3_aa: CVAGGHGEQYF

d_call: NA
v_call: TRBV4-1
cdr3_aa: CASSQLTGLLGYTF

d_call: TRBD1
v_call: TRBV19
cdr3_aa: CASKSYPGQGNTIYF

d_call: TRBD1
v_call: TRBV5-5
cdr3_aa: CASSSQGTGEFETQYF

d_call: TRBD1
v_call: TRBV19
cdr3_aa: CASRNTGERTEAFF

d_call: NA
v_call: TRBV5-4
cdr3_aa: CASSLQGNTGELFF

d_call: NA
v_call: TRBV27
cdr3_aa: CASSPGQNTEAFF

d_call: NA
v_call: TRBV11-2
cdr3_aa: CASSLGYRENSYNSPLHF

d_call: NA
v_call: TRBV7-9
cdr3_aa: CASSPSDASSGNTIYF

d_call: NA
v_call: TRBV5-6
cdr3_aa: CASTLVGGHEQYF

d_call: NA
v_call: TRBV9
cdr3_aa: CASSTGIQETQYF

d_call: TRBD2
v_call: TRBV4-2
cdr3_aa: CASSLAPGGGDHEQFF

d_call: TRBD1
v_call: TRBV6-5
cdr3_aa: CASSFDRGNSPLHF

d_call: NA
v_call: TRBV11-3
cdr3_aa: CASSSYTGELFF

d_call: NA
v_call: TRBV5-1
cdr3_aa: CASSLAWRGNLLLNTEAFF

d_call: NA
v_call: TRBV7-9
cdr3_aa: CASSLAPLTNEQFF

d_call: NA
v_call: TRBV11-2
cdr3_aa: CASRGGENTEAFF

d_call: NA
v_call: TRBV30
cdr3_aa: CAWSWYGGYTF

d_call: TRBD2
v_call: TRBV19
cdr3_aa: CASSTTTRTSGGGGKTQYF

d_call: NA
v_call: TRBV4-2
cdr3_aa: CASSQDPGGDSYNEQFF

d_call: NA
v_call: TRBV3-1/TRBV3-2
cdr3_aa: CASSQEGTGTYNEQFF

d_call: NA
v_call: TRBV18
cdr3_aa: CASSLAGGRGRTQYF

d_call: TRBD1
v_call: TRBV5-4
cdr3_aa: CASSPGTGNYEQYF

d_call: TRBD1
v_call: TRBV7-2
cdr3_aa: CASSPTGVATNEKLFF

d_call: TRBD2
v_call: TRBV18
cdr3_aa: CASSPTLAGNPNEQFF

d_call: NA
v_call: TRBV11-1
cdr3_aa: CASKRADTEAFF

d_call: TRBD2
v_call: TRBV5-4
cdr3_aa: CASSSTSGSHNEQFF

d_call: NA
v_call: TRBV2
cdr3_aa: CASSASTGRSPLHF

d_call: NA
v_call: TRBV5-1
cdr3_aa: CASNGEGSSYNEQFF

d_call: NA
v_call: TRBV19
cdr3_aa: CASSKTGGTDTQYF

d_call: TRBD1
v_call: TRBV4-2
cdr3_aa: CASSQDLTGFNYGYTF

d_call: NA
v_call: TRBV5-1
cdr3_aa: CASSLEGPIGEPQHF

d_call: TRBD2
v_call: TRBV7-9
cdr3_aa: CASSLALADEQFF

d_call: TRBD2
v_call: TRBV29-1
cdr3_aa: CSVERGAEQFF

d_call: NA
v_call: TRBV5-1
cdr3_aa: CASSLEGAGYGYTF

d_call: NA
v_call: TRBV5-4
cdr3_aa: CASSLRGAEQYF

d_call: TRBD1
v_call: TRBV30
cdr3_aa: CAWSLGTGNSPLHF

d_call: TRBD2
v_call: TRBV4-2
cdr3_aa: CASSRGGGYQETQYF

d_call: TRBD1
v_call: TRBV6-5
cdr3_aa: CASRRDRHNSPLHF

d_call: NA
v_call: TRBV13
cdr3_aa: CASSSEGGTQYF

d_call: TRBD1
v_call: TRBV20-1
cdr3_aa: CSASAGPGQGNQPQHF

d_call: TRBD1
v_call: TRBV6-6
cdr3_aa: CASSPVGGGRRYYGYTF

d_call: NA
v_call: TRBV20-1
cdr3_aa: CSARGGVGLPF

d_call: NA
v_call: TRBV5-6
cdr3_aa: CASSFGQGYTEAFF

d_call: TRBD2
v_call: TRBV2
cdr3_aa: CASSWTSGGDTQYF

d_call: TRBD1
v_call: TRBV19
cdr3_aa: CASNEGQVFYNEQFF

d_call: TRBD1
v_call: TRBV6-1
cdr3_aa: CASSEDRVQSPLHF

d_call: NA
v_call: TRBV28
cdr3_aa: CASSYSDLGNQPQHF

d_call: NA
v_call: TRBV7-2
cdr3_aa: CASSPQVVGTQYF

d_call: NA
v_call: TRBV28
cdr3_aa: CASSLLSIRGKTNTGELFF

d_call: TRBD1
v_call: TRBV18
cdr3_aa: CASSRGQANSPLHF

d_call: TRBD2
v_call: TRBV5-1
cdr3_aa: CATSGGPLETQYF

d_call: NA
v_call: TRBV27
cdr3_aa: CASSLYLGPKDTQYF

d_call: NA
v_call: TRBV9
cdr3_aa: CASSVDLSYETQYF

d_call: NA
v_call: TRBV10-2
cdr3_aa: CASRQGGDYEQYF

d_call: TRBD1
v_call: TRBV6-6
cdr3_aa: CASGTGISNQPQHF